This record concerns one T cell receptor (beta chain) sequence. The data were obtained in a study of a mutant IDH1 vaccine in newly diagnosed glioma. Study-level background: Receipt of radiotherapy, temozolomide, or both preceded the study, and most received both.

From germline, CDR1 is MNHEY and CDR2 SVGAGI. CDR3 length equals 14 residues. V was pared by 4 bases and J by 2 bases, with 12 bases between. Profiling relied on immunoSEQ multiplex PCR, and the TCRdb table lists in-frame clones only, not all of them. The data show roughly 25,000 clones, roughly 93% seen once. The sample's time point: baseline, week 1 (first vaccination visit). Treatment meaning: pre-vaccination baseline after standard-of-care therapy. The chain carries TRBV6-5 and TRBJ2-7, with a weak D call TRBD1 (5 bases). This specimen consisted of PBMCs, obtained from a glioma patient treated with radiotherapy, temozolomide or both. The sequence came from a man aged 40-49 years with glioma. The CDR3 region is CASSWTLPAYEQYF. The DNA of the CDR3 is TGTGCCAGCAGTTGGACATTACCCGCCTACGAGCAGTACTTC.